The entry that follows covers one T cell receptor (beta chain) sequence. The target antigen is unknown. The PCR contained 60 Vbeta and 13 Jbeta primers. Source study methods: In a later analysis, of tens of millions of unique beta chains, approximately 10 million appeared in at least two donors. Repertoires were generated with immunoSEQ multiplex PCR, while TCRdb's copy carries only in-frame clones and drops some. The DNA gave D and trimming, while V, J and clone size come from that table. The sample shows approximately 140,000 clones, more than 70% of them seen only once. This sample was taken from a study of cytomegalovirus exposure and HLA in healthy donors. Study findings and constraints: It emerged from a later analysis that several of the most significant clusters appeared to be linked to common viral pathogens. 87-base-pair reads could not separate some V segments, including TRBV6-2 and TRBV6-3.

Unmatched junction bases numbered 12, after V lost 5 bases and J lost 2 bases. The CDR3 extends over 17 amino acids. Germline-derived CDR1 and CDR2 are SEHNR and FQNEAQ (reference sequence). The chain joins TRBV7-9 to TRBJ1-5, with 7 nucleotides matching TRBD1. This receptor was identified in a male donor in good health and CMV-seropositive. Sequencing input: PBMCs. The CDR3 spells CASSVGDSTLGNQPQHF. In DNA, the CDR3 is TGTGCCAGCAGCGTCGGGGACAGTACCCTCGGCAATCAGCCCCAGCATTTT.